The 20 T cell receptor beta chains below come from one sample, sequenced in a study of blood T cells in healthy people across ages. A J-beta primer mix and a sample-barcoded 5' primer were used in a second PCR of about 7 to 12 cycles. MiXCR, applied by TCRdb to the 5' RACE reads, yields one record per CDR3 protein. The table includes about 830,000 distinct CDR3 sequences, roughly 60% detected once. Sample: blood. Receptor source: a man younger than 40 in good health.

This clonotype was detected many times. The chain joins TRBV3-1 to TRBJ2-5; tentative D call: TRBD1 (5 bases). There are 16 residues in the CDR3. Trimming pared 0 bases from V and 5 bases from J, leaving 16 bases between. Germline V gene lookup returns CDR1 LGHDT and CDR2 YNNKEL (reference sequence). The CDR3 spells CASSQEFGAVRETQYF. DNA of the CDR3: TGTGCCAGCAGCCAAGAATTTGGGGCGGTGCGGGAGACCCAGTACTTC.

This clonotype occurred a few times. CDR3 loop: CASAKAGRDYGYTF. Written as DNA, the CDR3 is TGTGCTAGTGCCAAGGCCGGCCGGGATTATGGCTACACCTTC. The rearrangement joins TRBV12-5 to TRBJ1-2; D is ambiguous. V lost 7 bases to trimming and J lost 5 bases, with 17 bases between them. Germline V gene data show CDR1 as LGHNT and CDR2 as FRNRAP. The CDR3 is 14 amino acids.

V usage is TRBV10-1 and J usage is TRBJ2-1; 8 bases map to TRBD2. The CDR3 contains 15 residues. The trim removed 3 bases at V and 7 bases at J, leaving 8 bases unmatched. CDR1 is WNHNN and CDR2 is SYGVQD in the germline V gene (reference sequence). CDR3 region: CASSDGGAGLNEQFF. CDR3 nucleotides: TGCGCCAGCAGTGACGGGGGGGCCGGTCTGAATGAGCAGTTCTTC.

This chain links TRBV2 with TRBJ1-2; the match to TRBD1 covers 9 bases. CDR3 length: 12 residues. From germline, CDR1 is SNHLY and CDR2 FYNNEI. J lost 4 bases, V lost 8 bases, and 2 bases had no gene match. CDR3 in amino acids: CASGTGIYGYTF. The CDR3 DNA follows: TGTGCCAGCGGGACAGGGATCTATGGCTACACCTTC.

The V and J genes are TRBV12-5 and TRBJ1-1; D is undetermined. Germline-derived CDR1 and CDR2 are LGHNT and FRNRAP. The V and J ends lost 5 bases and 4 bases respectively, with 14 bases between them. The CDR3 covers 14 residues. The CDR3: CASGPTDRGTEAFF. DNA for the CDR3: TGTGCTAGTGGTCCTACAGACCGTGGCACTGAAGCTTTCTTT.

This chain joins TRBV20-1 and TRBJ1-5; the D gene could be TRBD1 or TRBD2 (5 bases each). The end of the DNA is better explained by TRBJ2-3, so the J call may be wrong. Looked up from germline, CDR1 is DFQATT and CDR2 is SNEGSKA (reference sequence). The CDR3 sequence is 19 residues long. In DNA, the CDR3 is TGCAGTGCTAGAGACCGACTATCGACAGCCGAATATAGCAATCAGCCCCAGTATTTT. Its translation is CSARDRLSTAEYSNQPQYF.

The chain recombines TRBV12-3 or TRBV12-4 with TRBJ1-6; no clear D. V was cut by 5 bases and J by 10 bases, with 18 bases left in between. CDR3 length equals 15 residues. This CDR3 is CASSQEGGRNSPLHF. CDR3 nucleotide sequence: TGTGCCAGCAGTCAAGAGGGAGGGAGGAACTCACCCCTCCACTTT.

The chain employs TRBV4-2 and TRBJ1-4; D gene ambiguous. Germline CDR1 is LGHNA and CDR2 is YNFKEQ. There are 15 residues in the CDR3. V gave up 0 bases and J gave up 13 bases, with 18 bases separating them. DNA of the CDR3: TGTGCCAGCAGCCAAGAGGGCGGTCCAGGCTGGGGACTGTTTTTT. Amino acid sequence: CASSQEGGPGWGLFF.

The chain is built from TRBV7-9 and TRBJ2-1, with 7 bases lining up with TRBD2. V gave up 7 bases and J gave up 6 bases; unmatched junction bases: 15. The CDR3 is made up of 16 amino acids. Germline CDR1 and CDR2: SEHNR and FQNEAQ (reference sequence). The CDR3 DNA is TGTGCCAGCACCCGCGGGAGCCGTGGCGAGAGCAATGAGCAGTTCTTC. Protein product: CASTRGSRGESNEQFF.

The chain carries TRBV5-1 and TRBJ2-3; TRBD2 agrees at 10 bases. V trimming: 4 bases; J trimming: 4 bases; junction bases outside the gene matches: 6. Per germline, CDR1 SGHRS and CDR2 YFSETQ. The CDR3 is 15 residues long. The CDR3, as DNA: TGCGCCAGCAGCGAAGCGGGAGGGGGCGCAGATACGCAGTATTTT. Translation: CASSEAGGGADTQYF.

CDR3 in amino acids: CASSDGGTNYGYTF. CDR3 nucleotides: TGTGCCAGCAGTGACGGGGGAACTAACTATGGCTACACCTTC. The V and J genes are TRBV6-6 and TRBJ1-2; D perhaps matches TRBD1 (5 bases). CDR3 size: 14 residues. The germline V gene encodes CDR1 MNHNY and CDR2 SVGAGI (reference sequence). Deletions cut 5 bases from V and 0 bases from J, with 10 bases between.

The chain couples TRBV7-9 to TRBJ2-4; 10 nucleotides align to TRBD2. Near its end, the DNA agrees better with TRBJ2-7, so the J call may be wrong. There are 16 residues in the CDR3. Germline CDR1 and CDR2: SEHNR and FQNEAQ (reference sequence). CDR3 region: CASSLQLAGSPNEQYF. For the CDR3, the DNA is TGTGCCAGCAGCCTTCAACTAGCGGGATCCCCTAACGAGCAGTACTTC.

The chain has TRBV15 and TRBJ1-2; TRBD1 might be the D (5 bases). V was pared by 7 bases and J by 1 base, with 13 bases between. CDR1 is LNHNV and CDR2 is YYDKDF in the germline V gene (reference sequence). The CDR3 totals 14 residues. For the CDR3, the DNA is TGTGCCACCAAACCGGACACTTATAACTATGGCTACACCTTC. This codes for CATKPDTYNYGYTF.

The J gene is TRBJ1-1, the V gene TRBV20-1; D remains ambiguous. Trimming took off 2 bases at V and 1 base at J, with 8 bases between the two ends. Germline V gives CDR1 DFQATT, CDR2 SNEGSKA (reference sequence). The CDR3 is made up of 13 amino acids. DNA of the CDR3: TGCAGTGCTAGAACCCAGGCGAACACTGAAGCTTTCTTT. It yields the protein CSARTQANTEAFF.

Many counts were recorded for this clonotype. The rearrangement uses TRBV7-2 and TRBJ2-5; 12 bases are shared with TRBD2. Looked up from germline, CDR1 is SGHTA and CDR2 is FQGNSA. The CDR3 is 16 amino acids. Germline trimming cut 2 bases from V and 4 bases from J; bases unmatched to any gene: 5. DNA of the CDR3: TGTGCCAGCAGCTTAAACTGGGGACTAGCGGGAGAGACCCAGTACTTC. It encodes CASSLNWGLAGETQYF.

Note on this clonotype: The junction departs from the called germline gene at one end, perhaps through a read error. The V and J genes are TRBV10-3 and TRBJ2-3; no firm D call. Germline V CDR1 and CDR2: ENHRY, SYGVKD. CDR3 size: 11 residues. Here the CDR3 DNA reads TGTGCCGTCAGTGAGTCGGATACGCAGTATTTT. Protein sequence: CAVSESDTQYF.

This clonotype was observed a handful of times. The CDR3: CASSHRGVWETQYF. The CDR3, as DNA: TGTGCCAGCAGTCACCGGGGGGTTTGGGAGACCCAGTACTTC. This chain uses TRBV6-7 with TRBJ2-5; TRBD2 matches at 7 bases. TRBV6-7 is placed among ORFs of uncertain function. V trimming: 5 bases; J trimming: 5 bases; junction bases outside the gene matches: 8. The CDR3 contains 14 residues.

The rearrangement joins TRBV4-1 to TRBJ2-1, with D possibly called TRBD1 or TRBD2 (5 bases each). Germline loops: CDR1 MGHRA, CDR2 YSYEKL. This CDR3 is built from 16 residues. Trimming left V 2 bases short and J 8 bases short, with 19 bases between. Written as DNA, the CDR3 is TGCGCCAGCAGCCAACCTAACCGGGGCCAGGGCCATGAGCAGTTCTTC. It encodes CASSQPNRGQGHEQFF.

This clonotype was seen once. The chain carries TRBV20-1 and TRBJ2-3; 11 nucleotides match TRBD2. The CDR3 extends over 13 amino acids. Germline values: CDR1 DFQATT, CDR2 SNEGSKA (reference sequence). The V and J ends lost 5 bases and 5 bases, in that order; junction bases with no gene match: 3. CDR3 in amino acids: CSALAGGKDTQYF. For the CDR3, the DNA is TGCAGTGCTCTAGCGGGGGGCAAAGATACGCAGTATTTT.

The chain joins TRBV10-3 to TRBJ1-4; possible D gene TRBD1, 5 bases. Germline V gives CDR1 ENHRY, CDR2 SYGVKD. The CDR3 runs to 16 residues. Trimming cost V 2 bases and J 2 bases, with 12 bases left between them. The CDR3 sequence is CAISEILGVTNEKLFF. The DNA of the CDR3 is TGTGCCATCAGTGAGATTCTGGGGGTGACTAATGAAAAACTGTTTTTT.